This T cell receptor beta chain was retrieved from a study of blood T cell repertoires in COVID-19. Measured with immunoSEQ multiplex PCR; TCRdb has only the in-frame clones, and not every one. Of around 280,000 clones listed, around 90% are singletons. The CDR3 length is 18 residues. V lost 0 bases and J lost 0, with 15 bases in between. Germline CDR1 reads MNHEY; CDR2 reads SMNVEV (reference sequence). The TCR was taken from a woman aged 50 to 60 who had recovered from COVID-19. The gene calls are TRBV27 and TRBJ1-5, with unresolved D. The sample was peripheral blood. DNA for the CDR3: TGTGCCAGCAGTTTATCGGGCCGCATCTACAATAGCAATCAGCCCCAGCATTTT. Translation gives CASSLSGRIYNSNQPQHF.